Presented here are 32 T cell receptor beta chains from one specimen sequenced in a study of T cell changes during pregnancy in multiple sclerosis. Some clones are missing from TCRdb's copy, which holds only in-frame ones; the method was immunoSEQ multiplex PCR. The profile shows roughly 100,000 clones, around 94% of them singletons. The sequenced sample was peripheral blood, obtained after pregnancy. The receptors were gathered from a female donor with multiple sclerosis, enrolled in a pregnancy study.

The chain uses TRBV6-6 and TRBJ1-4, with 9 nucleotides matching TRBD1. Germline CDR1 and CDR2: MNHNY and SVGAGI (reference sequence). The CDR3 contains 14 residues. The ends lost 5 bases at V and 10 bases at J; junction bases unmatched: 8. The chain's CDR3 is CASSAGTGYGKLFF. The CDR3 DNA sequence: TGTGCCAGCAGTGCCGGGACAGGGTACGGAAAACTGTTTTTT.

The rearrangement joins TRBV30 to TRBJ1-5; D is ambiguous. Deletions cut 0 bases from V and 2 bases from J, with 11 bases between. This CDR3 comprises 15 residues. Per the germline V gene, CDR1 is GTSNPN and CDR2 is SVGIG (reference sequence). CDR3 region: CAWSVYEGGNQPQHF. The CDR3 DNA follows: TGTGCCTGGAGTGTTTATGAGGGTGGCAATCAGCCCCAGCATTTT.

The chain has TRBV10-2 and TRBJ2-1; D is uncertain. V gave up 0 bases and J gave up 1 base, with 4 bases separating them. The CDR3 extends over 14 amino acids. The V gene's germline CDR1 is WSHSY and CDR2 SAAADI. CDR3 residues: CASSESRSYNEQFF. In DNA, the CDR3 is TGCGCCAGCAGTGAGTCACGGTCCTACAATGAGCAGTTCTTC.

This chain links TRBV7-8 with TRBJ2-1; perhaps TRBD1 as D (7 bases). The CDR3 is made up of 15 amino acids. Germline V CDR1 and CDR2: SGHVS, FQNEAQ. The V and J ends lost 4 bases and 2 bases respectively, with 12 bases between them. CDR3 sequence (DNA): TGTGCCAGCAGCTCCGACAGGGAGGCCTACAATGAGCAGTTCTTC. Protein sequence: CASSSDREAYNEQFF.

Note on this clone: Within the sample, other DNA sequences also encode this same CDR3. The chain carries TRBV19 and TRBJ1-1, with D hard to call. V lost 1 base and J 1 base, leaving 4 bases between the germline ends. The CDR3 is 13 amino acids. Germline CDR1 reads LNHDA; CDR2 reads SQIVND (reference sequence). The CDR3 nucleotides read TGTGCCAGTAGTATAGGCGGGAACACTGAAGCTTTCTTT. Encoded protein: CASSIGGNTEAFF.

V and J are TRBV7-6 and TRBJ2-1, with TRBD2 identical over 7 bases. Germline assignment: CDR1 SGHVS and CDR2 FNYEAQ. Trimming at V came to 0 bases and at J to 9 bases, leaving 11 bases not matched to a gene. CDR3 size: 16 residues. The CDR3 region has the DNA TGTGCCAGCAGCTTAGCCCGGGACTACGTTAGAGGTGAGCAGTTCTTC. Encoded protein: CASSLARDYVRGEQFF.

The chain recombines TRBV18 with TRBJ1-5; tentatively, D is TRBD1 (5 bases). The CDR3 sequence is 16 residues long. Germline V CDR1 and CDR2: KGHSH, LQKENI. Trimming pared 2 bases from V and 0 bases from J, leaving 11 bases between. The CDR3 DNA reads TGTGCCAGCTCACCAGGGGCAGGAGATAGCAATCAGCCCCAGCATTTT. Amino acid sequence: CASSPGAGDSNQPQHF.

The J gene is TRBJ2-7, the V gene TRBV6-5; the match to TRBD2 covers 12 bases. V was clipped by 5 bases and J by 6 bases; unmatched bases: 8. The CDR3 totals 15 residues. CDR1 and CDR2 (germline): MNHEY, SVGAGI. The CDR3 DNA is TGTGCCAGCAGTCCAAGGACTAGCGGGAATGGCGAGCAGTACTTC. Translation gives CASSPRTSGNGEQYF.

V is TRBV18 and J is TRBJ2-4, with TRBD2 as a possible D gene (7 bases). Germline CDR1 KGHSH, CDR2 LQKENI. Trimming removed 4 bases at V and 8 bases at J, with 15 bases between. The CDR3 is 14 residues long. CDR3 DNA: TGTGCCAGCTCACGGTTGAAGGGGGGGGACATTCAGTACTTC. Amino acid sequence: CASSRLKGGDIQYF.

The chain carries TRBV7-9 and TRBJ2-2; TRBD2 aligns across 8 bases. V was clipped by 6 bases and J by 0 bases; unmatched bases: 9. Germline loops: CDR1 SEHNR, CDR2 FQNEAQ (reference sequence). The CDR3 runs 17 residues. The CDR3 loop is CASRPRVAGPNTGELFF. The CDR3 DNA reads as TGTGCCAGCAGACCTCGCGTAGCGGGGCCGAACACCGGGGAGCTGTTTTTT.

The chain joins TRBV19 to TRBJ2-1; 7 nucleotides align to TRBD2. This CDR3 is built from 18 residues. Germline values: CDR1 LNHDA, CDR2 SQIVND (reference sequence). Unmatched junction bases numbered 19, after V lost 10 bases and J lost 1 base. DNA of the CDR3: TGTGCCACCATCCCGCTGGCGGGAGCCTTAAATTCCTACAATGAGCAGTTCTTC. It yields the protein CATIPLAGALNSYNEQFF.

This chain uses TRBV28 with TRBJ2-2; 11 positions agree with TRBD2. The germline V gene encodes CDR1 MDHEN and CDR2 SYDVKM. This CDR3 spans 19 amino acids. J gave up 4 bases and V 6 bases, and 16 bases lay outside the gene matches. The CDR3 loop is CASSHPFEASGRSTGELFF. The CDR3 coding sequence is TGTGCCAGCAGCCACCCTTTTGAGGCTAGCGGGAGGTCCACCGGGGAGCTGTTTTTT.

The chain uses TRBV4-1 and TRBJ2-7, with a weak D call TRBD2 (5 bases). This CDR3 region has 14 residues. Germline assignment: CDR1 MGHRA and CDR2 YSYEKL. The V end was cut by 1 base, the J end by 7 bases, with 14 bases between. CDR3 coding DNA: TGCGCCAGCAGCCAAGTCCCCAGCCGAGGGGAGCAGTACTTC. It specifies CASSQVPSRGEQYF.

This clone appeared a single time. The gene calls are TRBV14 and TRBJ2-2; tentatively, D is TRBD2 (6 bases). The CDR3 totals 17 residues. CDR1 SGHDN and CDR2 FVKESK come from the germline V gene. V was pared by 1 base and J by 1 base, with 13 bases between. The CDR3 sequence: CASSQAFQGLNTGELFF. The DNA for the CDR3 is TGTGCCAGCAGCCAAGCTTTCCAGGGACTGAACACCGGGGAGCTGTTTTTT.

The V gene is TRBV7-2, the J gene TRBJ2-5, with TRBD2 identical over 12 bases. Trimming took 5 bases from V and 5 from J; bases not matched to a gene: 12. Germline V gene sequence: CDR1 SGHTA, CDR2 FQGNSA. The CDR3 is made up of 17 amino acids. CDR3 loop: CASSPGLAGGLRETQYF. The CDR3 region has the DNA TGTGCCAGCAGCCCCGGGCTAGCGGGGGGGCTCCGGGAGACCCAGTACTTC.

The chain links TRBV4-3 to TRBJ2-2, with D hard to call. The V end lost 4 bases, the J end lost 0 bases, and 3 bases lay between the germline ends. CDR3 length equals 13 residues. Germline CDR1 is LGHNA and CDR2 is YSLEER. The CDR3 region has the DNA TGCGCCAGCAGCCCCTCGAACACCGGGGAGCTGTTTTTT. Its protein is CASSPSNTGELFF.

The rearrangement uses TRBV19 and TRBJ1-4; no firm D call. The germline V gene has CDR1 LNHDA and CDR2 SQIVND (reference sequence). This CDR3 spans 14 amino acids. Between the trimmed V and J ends, which lost 6 bases and 8 bases, there was a span of 16 bases. The CDR3 region has the DNA TGTGCCAGTAGGCACGAACCGGGTCTCGAAAAACTGTTTTTT. It yields the protein CASRHEPGLEKLFF.

The rearrangement links TRBV15 to TRBJ1-6, with TRBD1 matching 7 bases. Germline V gene sequence: CDR1 LNHNV, CDR2 YYDKDF (reference sequence). This CDR3 has 15 residues. J gave up 5 bases and V 1 base, and 2 bases lay outside the gene matches. CDR3: CATSRATGNNSPLHF. In DNA form, the CDR3 reads TGTGCCACCAGCAGAGCGACAGGGAATAATTCACCCCTCCACTTT.

The chain couples TRBV2 to TRBJ2-5; 13 bases map to TRBD2. CDR3 size: 20 residues. Trimming took 0 bases from V and 7 from J; bases not matched to a gene: 17. Per germline, CDR1 SNHLY and CDR2 FYNNEI. The CDR3 region is CASSEAPGFGLAGETGTQYF. CDR3 DNA sequence: TGTGCCAGCAGTGAAGCGCCAGGGTTCGGACTAGCGGGGGAGACGGGGACCCAGTACTTC.

The CDR3 DNA is TGTGCCAGCAGCCACAGACAGGGGAGGGGACAGCCCCAGCATTTT. This sequence encodes CASSHRQGRGQPQHF. The J gene is TRBJ1-5, the V gene TRBV7-2, with 8 positions matching TRBD1. CDR1 SGHTA and CDR2 FQGNSA come from the germline V gene. Trimming cost V 5 bases and J 7 bases; bases outside gene matches: 10. The CDR3 is made up of 15 amino acids. Complete variable domain (other parts from reference TRBV7-2 and TRBJ1-5): GAGVSQSPSNKVTEKGKDVELRCDPISGHTALYWYRQSLGQGLEFLIYFQGNSAPDKSGLPSDRFSAERTGGSVSTLTIQRTQQEDSAVYLCASSHRQGRGQPQHFGDGTRLSIL.

J is TRBJ1-4 and V is TRBV10-3; 7 nucleotides align to TRBD1. CDR3 length: 17 residues. V was pared by 0 bases and J by 3 bases, with 7 bases of the junction left unmatched. Germline V gives CDR1 ENHRY, CDR2 SYGVKD. The CDR3, as DNA: TGTGCCATCAGTGAGTCGGTACCTACAGGGGCTAATGAAAAACTGTTTTTT. Protein sequence: CAISESVPTGANEKLFF.

The chain links TRBV7-9 to TRBJ1-1; a weak D match, TRBD1 (5 bases). Trimming took 5 bases from V and 3 from J, leaving 16 bases between them. Germline CDR1 SEHNR, CDR2 FQNEAQ (reference sequence). The CDR3 has 15 residues. Written as DNA, the CDR3 is TGTGCCAGCAGCCCGGGGTGGGGGGAATACACTGAAGCTTTCTTT. This translates into CASSPGWGEYTEAFF. Variable domain in full (rest from reference TRBV7-9 and TRBJ1-1): DTGVSQNPRHKITKRGQNVTFRCDPISEHNRLYWYRQTLGQGPEFLTYFQNEAQLEKSRLLSDRFSAERPKGSFSTLEIQRTEQGDSAMYLCASSPGWGEYTEAFFGQGTRLTVV.

The gene calls are TRBV7-2 and TRBJ2-5; D unresolved. CDR3 size: 15 residues. Germline V gene sequence: CDR1 SGHTA, CDR2 FQGNSA. The V and J ends lost 0 bases and 2 bases respectively, with 10 bases between them. The CDR3 DNA reads as TGTGCCAGCAGCTTAGCGCACCTAGTTCAAGAGACCCAGTACTTC. Translated, it gives CASSLAHLVQETQYF.

The chain couples TRBV9 to TRBJ1-6; D is unclear. Between the trimmed V and J ends, which lost 1 base and 8 bases, there was a span of 19 bases. Germline loops: CDR1 SGDLS, CDR2 YYNGEE. The CDR3 has 17 residues. In DNA form, the CDR3 reads TGTGCCAGCAGCGTACGGCCCGGGTTGGCGAAGGATTCACCCCTCCACTTT. Protein product: CASSVRPGLAKDSPLHF.

This chain joins TRBV28 and TRBJ1-1; no firm D call. The V gene's germline CDR1 is MDHEN and CDR2 SYDVKM. This CDR3 has 16 residues. V lost 3 bases, J lost 0 bases, and 14 bases lay in between. The CDR3 region is CASSFPPTSMNTEAFF. The CDR3 nucleotides read TGTGCCAGCAGTTTTCCACCGACAAGCATGAACACTGAAGCTTTCTTT. The variable domain in full, with the rest retrieved from reference TRBV28 and TRBJ1-1, is DVKVTQSSRYLVKRTGEKVFLECVQDMDHENMFWYRQDPGLGLRLIYFSYDVKMKEKGDIPEGYSVSREKKERFSLILESASTNQTSMYLCASSFPPTSMNTEAFFGQGTRLTVV.

The J gene is TRBJ2-7, the V gene TRBV6-1, with TRBD1 identical over 9 bases. V dropped 4 bases and J dropped 2; count of bases not matched to a gene: 6. This CDR3 spans 15 amino acids. Germline V gene sequence: CDR1 MNHNS, CDR2 SASEGT. The CDR3 bases are TGTGCCAGCAGTGCCCGGGACAGGGTTACCTACGAGCAGTACTTC. Protein product: CASSARDRVTYEQYF.

This clone was seen once. The gene calls are TRBV5-5 and TRBJ1-1, with a possible D match to TRBD1 (5 bases). The CDR3 sequence is 11 residues long. Trimming left V 0 bases short and J 11 bases short, with 8 bases between. CDR1 and CDR2 (germline): SGHKS, YYEKEE (reference sequence). The CDR3 loop is CASSLGRGAFF. In nucleotides, the CDR3 is TGTGCCAGCAGCTTGGGGAGGGGTGCTTTCTTT.

Remarks on this clone: The junction differs from germline at one of its ends, possibly a read error. Here the CDR3 reads CASILAGEETQYF. The CDR3 DNA follows: TGTGCCAGCATCTTAGCGGGGGAAGAGACCCAGTACTTC. The chain is built from TRBV11-2 and TRBJ2-5, with TRBD2 matching 9 bases. CDR1 is SGHAT, CDR2 FQNNGV, per germline. This CDR3 has 13 residues. Together with reference TRBV11-2 and TRBJ2-5, the CDR3 gives the full variable domain: EAGVAQSPRYKIIEKRQSVAFWCNPISGHATLYWYQQILGQGPKLLIQFQNNGVVDDSQLPKDRFSAERLKGVDSTLKIQPAKLEDSAVYLCASILAGEETQYFGPGTRLLVL.

This chain uses TRBV7-2 with TRBJ2-2; tentatively, D is TRBD2 (6 bases). V was clipped by 3 bases and J by 1 base, with 12 bases between them. The CDR3 is 16 amino acids. From germline, CDR1 is SGHTA and CDR2 FQGNSA. CDR3 in DNA: TGTGCCAGCAGCTTGAGAGCAGCGGGGAACACCGGGGAGCTGTTTTTT. Protein sequence: CASSLRAAGNTGELFF.

The chain joins TRBV28 to TRBJ1-2; 8 bases are a match to TRBD1. The trim removed 4 bases at V and 8 bases at J, leaving 12 bases unmatched. This CDR3 has 15 amino acids. From germline, CDR1 is MDHEN and CDR2 SYDVKM. The CDR3 region has the DNA TGTGCCAGCAGTTCTTTTCCAGGGGGCGCAGAAGGCTACACCTTC. It encodes CASSSFPGGAEGYTF.

The gene calls are TRBV5-4 and TRBJ2-5, with no clear D. The V and J ends lost 1 base and 7 bases respectively, with 11 bases between them. Germline values: CDR1 SGHNT, CDR2 YYREEE (reference sequence). The CDR3 loop spans 13 amino acids. CDR3 sequence (DNA): TGTGCCAGCAGCTTGCAACCCGGTCGGACCCAGTACTTC. Translating gives CASSLQPGRTQYF.

This rearrangement joins TRBV27 to TRBJ2-1; TRBD2 matches at 9 bases. The CDR3 runs 14 residues. CDR1 is MNHEY and CDR2 is SMNVEV in the germline V gene (reference sequence). The trim removed 2 bases at V and 4 bases at J, leaving 0 bases unmatched. The CDR3 DNA reads TGTGCCAGCAGTTTAACTAGCGGGTACAATGAGCAGTTCTTC. Amino acid sequence: CASSLTSGYNEQFF.